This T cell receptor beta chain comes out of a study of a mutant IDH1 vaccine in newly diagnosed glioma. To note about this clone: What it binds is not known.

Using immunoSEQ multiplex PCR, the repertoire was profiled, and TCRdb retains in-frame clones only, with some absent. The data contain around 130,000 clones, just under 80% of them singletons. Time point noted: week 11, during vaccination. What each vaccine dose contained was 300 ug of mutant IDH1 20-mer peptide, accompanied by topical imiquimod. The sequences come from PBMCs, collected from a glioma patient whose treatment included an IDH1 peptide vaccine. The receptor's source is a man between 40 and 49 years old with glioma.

CDR3 coding DNA: TGTGCCAGCAGCTTAGAAAGTGCCCTTAACACTGAAGCTTTCTTT. Translated: CASSLESALNTEAFF. The rearrangement uses TRBV11-2 and TRBJ1-1; D remains unclear. There are 15 residues in the CDR3. Germline CDR1 reads SGHAT; CDR2 reads FQNNGV. Trimming took off 0 bases at V and 2 bases at J, with 10 bases between the two ends.